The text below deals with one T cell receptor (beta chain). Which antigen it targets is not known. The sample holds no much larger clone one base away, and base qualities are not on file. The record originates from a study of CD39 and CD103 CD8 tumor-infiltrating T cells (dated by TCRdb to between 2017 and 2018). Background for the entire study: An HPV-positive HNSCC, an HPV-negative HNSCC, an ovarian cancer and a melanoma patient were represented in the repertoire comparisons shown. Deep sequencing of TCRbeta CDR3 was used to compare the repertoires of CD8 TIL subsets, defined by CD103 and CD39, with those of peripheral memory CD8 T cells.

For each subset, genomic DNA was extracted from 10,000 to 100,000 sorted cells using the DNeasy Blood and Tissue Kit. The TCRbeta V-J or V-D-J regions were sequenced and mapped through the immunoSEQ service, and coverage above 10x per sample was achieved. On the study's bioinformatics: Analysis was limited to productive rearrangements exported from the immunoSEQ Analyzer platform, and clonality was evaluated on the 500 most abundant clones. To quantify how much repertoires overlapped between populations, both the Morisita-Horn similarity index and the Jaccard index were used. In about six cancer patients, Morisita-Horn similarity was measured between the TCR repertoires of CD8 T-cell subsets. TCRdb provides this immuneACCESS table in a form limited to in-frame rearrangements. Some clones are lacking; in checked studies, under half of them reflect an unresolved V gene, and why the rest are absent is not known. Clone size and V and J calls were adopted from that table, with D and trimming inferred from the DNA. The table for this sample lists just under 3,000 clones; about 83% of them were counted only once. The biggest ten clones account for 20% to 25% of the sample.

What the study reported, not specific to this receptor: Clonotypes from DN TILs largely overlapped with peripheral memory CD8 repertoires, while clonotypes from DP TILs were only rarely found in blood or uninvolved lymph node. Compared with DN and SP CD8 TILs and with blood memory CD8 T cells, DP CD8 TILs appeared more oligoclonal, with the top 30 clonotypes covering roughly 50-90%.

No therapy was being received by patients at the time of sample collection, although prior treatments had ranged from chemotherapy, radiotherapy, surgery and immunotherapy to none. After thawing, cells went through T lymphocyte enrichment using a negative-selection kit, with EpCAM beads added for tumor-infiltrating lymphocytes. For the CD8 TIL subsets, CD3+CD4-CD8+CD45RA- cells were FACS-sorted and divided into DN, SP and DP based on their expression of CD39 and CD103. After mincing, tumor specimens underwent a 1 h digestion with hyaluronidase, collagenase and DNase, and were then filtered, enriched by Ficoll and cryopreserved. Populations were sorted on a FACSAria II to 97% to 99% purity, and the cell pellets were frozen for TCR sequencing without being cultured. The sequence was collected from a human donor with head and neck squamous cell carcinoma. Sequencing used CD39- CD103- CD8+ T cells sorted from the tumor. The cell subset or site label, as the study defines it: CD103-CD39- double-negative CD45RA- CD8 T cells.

The sequenced DNA is TGTGCCAGCAGCCTGTCCCTTAGCGGGGGCACAGATACGCAGTATTTT. Its amino acids are CASSLSLSGGTDTQYF. Here the chain combines TRBV4-2 and TRBJ2-3, and TRBD2 aligns with 8 junction nucleotides. The CDR3 holds 16 amino acids from the cysteine to the phenylalanine. Solely the CDR3 DNA is kept, with 48 bases framed from the first base. Reading the germline V gene gives CDR1 LGHNA and CDR2 YNFKEQ. Unmatched junction bases come to 7, with V trimmed by 4 bases and J by 1 base.